This record concerns one T cell receptor beta chain sequence. Its antigen is currently unknown. The junction does not match germline at one end; this may be a read error. This sample was taken from a study of shared clonotypes between healthy human individuals. Original data processing: Quality scores were absent from the junction-only immunoSEQ sequences, so filtering differed. Clones were sequenced by immunoSEQ multiplex PCR, and TCRdb holds only the in-frame ones, with some missing. V and J calls and clone size are as listed in that table; D and trimming were resolved from the DNA. The profile shows about 2,500,000 clones, roughly nine tenths of them singletons. Study-wide points: As a rule, naive subsets had a larger estimated richness than memory subsets. Large depth notwithstanding, sorted-subset sequencing proved incomplete by rarefaction. Around 5.4% of naive CD4 clonotypes were common to four donors.

This CDR3 contains 13 residues. Germline V gene data show CDR1 as MNHEY and CDR2 as SVGAGI. The chain employs TRBV6-5 and TRBJ1-2, with D hard to call. The clonotype comes from a man younger than 35 in good health. Sample: naive CD4+ T cells sorted from blood. This sample's subset: CD45RA+ positively selected. CDR3 nucleotides: TGTGCCAGCAGTGACTCCGGAATCTATGGCTACACCTTC. This translates into CASSDSGIYGYTF.